The present T cell receptor beta chain was sequenced within a study of control samples from healthy donors and cancer patients. Only in-frame clones appear in the TCRdb table, and some are missing; sequencing was by immunoSEQ multiplex PCR. The sample records more than 85,000 clones, less than 85% being singletons. Germline V gene data show CDR1 as KGHSH and CDR2 as LQKENI. V was clipped by 3 bases and J by 1 base; unmatched bases: 3. The CDR3 consists of 15 residues. This sequence was found in a man aged 70-80 years with lung cancer. The sequenced sample was PBMCs. The chain employs TRBV18 and TRBJ2-3, with 8 bases that match TRBD1. Written as DNA, the CDR3 is TGTGCCAGCTCACCCCCGGACAGGGGCACAGATACGCAGTATTTT. Translating it yields CASSPPDRGTDTQYF.